This TCR beta chain is drawn from a study of T-cell memory formation after mild COVID-19. Germline V gives CDR1 MDHEN, CDR2 SYDVKM. V was shortened by 7 bases and J by 7 bases, with 11 bases between the two germline ends. The CDR3 is 13 residues long. Study-level findings and limits: Clones from the second wave (peaking day 37) had unconfirmed SARS-CoV-2 specificity. CD4/CD8 balance held among clones contracting day 15 to 85, and later expanders leaned CD4+. Those CD4+ clones that contracted were mainly in CM and EM (CD8+ ones in EMRA).

Remarks on this clonotype: The antigen remains undetermined.

TCRdb re-called the 5' RACE reads with MiXCR, one entry per CDR3 protein. The profile covers tens of thousands of distinct CDR3 sequences, with 12% appearing a single time and around 24% taken by the ten largest. The chain is built from TRBV28 and TRBJ1-6; no firm D call. The clonotype comes from a young man who had mild COVID-19 (a few samples of this study predate the infection). Cell type and time point are not known. The sequencing input was PBMCs or a T cell subset sorted from them (not recorded which). The CDR3 DNA follows: TGTGCCAGCACCGCAGCGGGGAATTCACCCCTCCACTTT. It is translated as CASTAAGNSPLHF.